This is a list of T cell receptor beta chains from one sample in a study of shared T cell receptors in the human thymus. This table comes from immunoSEQ multiplex PCR, and its TCRdb copy is limited to in-frame clones, with some not included. This sample carries approximately 490,000 clones, approximately 80% of them seen once, and the ten largest clones take 0.013%. These same records also appear under a second study, on human thymus T cells.

Sequencing input: thymocytes. These receptors came from a boy younger than two with a congenital heart defect. Each CDR3 is given with its conserved first and last residue. D genes are given only for firm matches. Expanded clones are given a class, and other clones once, few, many or no size at all.

j_call	d_call	clone_size	v_call	cdr3_aa	cdr3_nt
TRBJ2-7	.	.	TRBV7-3	CASSLDRPYEQYF	TGTGCCAGCAGCCTGGACAGACCCTACGAGCAGTACTTC
TRBJ2-7	TRBD1	.	TRBV7-2	CASSLWPQTGVAYEQYF	TGTGCCAGCAGCTTATGGCCCCAGACAGGGGTCGCCTACGAGCAGTACTTC
TRBJ2-5	.	once	TRBV23-1	CASSQSEDSSRYQETQYF	TGCGCCAGCAGTCAATCGGAGGACAGTTCCAGGTACCAAGAGACCCAGTACTTC
TRBJ2-5	TRBD1	.	TRBV4-1	CASSQFWEADRGEEETQYF	TGCGCCAGCAGCCAATTCTGGGAGGCGGACAGGGGGGAGGAAGAGACCCAGTACTTC
TRBJ1-5	.	few	TRBV5-4	CASSLQPGDQPQHF	TGTGCCAGCAGCTTGCAACCGGGAGATCAGCCCCAGCATTTT
TRBJ2-1	TRBD2	.	TRBV29-1	CSVEGLAGVSYNGQFF	TGCAGCGTTGAAGGACTAGCGGGAGTATCCTACAATGGGCAGTTCTTC
TRBJ1-5	.	.	TRBV5-1	CASSLVAGRDQPQHF	TGCGCCAGCAGCTTGGTGGCAGGGAGGGATCAGCCCCAGCATTTT
TRBJ1-1	TRBD1	.	TRBV5-1	CASSPRQGSMNTEAFF	TGCGCCAGCAGCCCTCGACAGGGGAGTATGAACACTGAAGCTTTCTTT
TRBJ1-4	.	.	TRBV11-2	CASSGPRAGEKLFF	TGTGCCAGCAGCGGCCCCCGTGCCGGGGAAAAACTGTTTTTT
TRBJ2-4	.	.	TRBV5-1	CASSLVARGAGMSAAKNIQYF	TGCGCCAGCAGCTTGGTGGCCCGTGGTGCGGGAATGAGTGCGGCCAAAAACATTCAGTACTTC
TRBJ1-1	.	once	TRBV19	CATTGLDTEAFF	TGTGCCACCACAGGCCTGGACACTGAAGCTTTCTTT
TRBJ2-7	TRBD2	.	TRBV30	CAWSPGLAGGGYEQYF	TGTGCCTGGAGTCCGGGACTAGCGGGAGGGGGCTACGAGCAGTACTTC
TRBJ2-2	.	.	TRBV9	CASSVGPNTGELFF	TGTGCCAGCAGCGTAGGGCCGAACACCGGGGAGCTGTTTTTT
TRBJ2-3	.	.	TRBV7-9	CASLHSHTQYF	TGTGCCAGCTTACATTCTCATACGCAGTATTTT
TRBJ2-7	.	.	TRBV28	CASSRIRDTSYEQYF	TGTGCCAGCAGCCGTATCCGGGACACCTCCTACGAGCAGTACTTC
TRBJ2-7	TRBD2	.	TRBV11-2	CASSLGGRAYEQYF	TGTGCCAGCAGCTTAGGAGGGAGGGCCTACGAGCAGTACTTC
TRBJ2-1	.	.	TRBV9	CASSVDPTSWGDNEQFF	TGTGCCAGCAGCGTAGACCCTACTAGTTGGGGGGACAATGAGCAGTTCTTC
TRBJ2-7	TRBD1	.	TRBV15	CATSRGRQGKYEQYF	TGTGCCACCAGCAGAGGGCGACAGGGAAAATACGAGCAGTACTTC
TRBJ2-5	TRBD2	.	TRBV2	CASSGPPASGRAGETQYF	TGTGCCAGCAGTGGACCGCCGGCTAGCGGGAGAGCAGGAGAGACCCAGTACTTC
TRBJ2-3	.	.	TRBV5-4	CASSPRLDTDTQYF	TGTGCCAGCAGCCCTCGACTAGACACAGATACGCAGTATTTT
TRBJ2-7	.	once	TRBV2	CASSETEWYEQYF	TGTGCCAGCAGTGAAACGGAGTGGTACGAGCAGTACTTC
TRBJ2-7	.	.	TRBV11-2	CASSSSVRGEQYF	TGTGCCAGCAGCTCAAGCGTCCGGGGGGAGCAGTACTTC
TRBJ1-2	TRBD1	.	TRBV6-1	CASRSLPDRDDGYTF	TGTGCCAGCCGATCCCTCCCTGACAGGGACGATGGCTACACCTTC
TRBJ2-7	TRBD1	.	TRBV9	CASSADYRGRNEQYF	TGTGCCAGCAGCGCGGATTACAGGGGGAGGAACGAGCAGTACTTC
TRBJ2-5	.	.	TRBV9	CASSVEPGGRQETQYF	TGTGCCAGCAGCGTCGAGCCGGGTGGCCGACAAGAGACCCAGTACTTC
TRBJ1-1	TRBD1	.	TRBV19	CASSISGQGIDTEAFF	TGTGCCAGTAGTATATCCGGACAGGGGATCGACACTGAAGCTTTCTTT
TRBJ1-5	TRBD1	.	TRBV27	CASSARQGSSNQPQHF	TGTGCCAGCAGCGCTCGACAGGGATCGAGCAATCAGCCCCAGCATTTT
TRBJ2-5	.	.	TRBV12-5	CASGRDSQETQYF	TGTGCTAGTGGCCGTGACAGCCAAGAGACCCAGTACTTC
TRBJ1-2	.	.	TRBV29-1	CSVEAEGSQTF	TGCAGCGTTGAAGCAGAGGGCAGCCAGACCTTC
TRBJ2-7	.	.	TRBV12-5	CASGLVVRRVRYEQYF	TGTGCTAGTGGTTTGGTAGTACGGAGGGTGAGGTACGAGCAGTACTTC
TRBJ2-3	TRBD2	.	TRBV9	CASSLGGLAGGGFTDTQYF	TGTGCCAGCAGCCTAGGAGGACTAGCGGGAGGGGGTTTCACAGATACGCAGTATTTT
TRBJ2-5	TRBD1	.	TRBV7-2	CASSRTGEETQYF	TGTGCCAGCAGCCGGACAGGGGAGGAGACCCAGTACTTC
TRBJ2-3	TRBD2	.	TRBV27	CASSLERGRADTQYF	TGTGCCAGCAGTTTAGAGCGGGGTAGGGCAGATACGCAGTATTTT
TRBJ2-7	TRBD1	.	TRBV6-5	CASSLDRDSPYEQYF	TGTGCCAGCAGTTTAGACCGGGACAGCCCCTACGAGCAGTACTTC
TRBJ2-1	.	.	TRBV6-5	CASSASGSYEQFF	TGTGCCAGCAGTGCCTCAGGGTCCTATGAGCAGTTCTTC
TRBJ2-7	TRBD1	.	TRBV2	CASSYGTGIYEQYF	TGTGCCAGCAGTTACGGGACAGGGATCTACGAGCAGTACTTC
TRBJ2-7	TRBD1	.	TRBV4-1	CASSVRQGAREQYF	TGCGCCAGCAGCGTGCGACAGGGGGCTCGGGAGCAGTACTTC
TRBJ2-7	.	.	TRBV11-2	CASSFSQGSSWGLEQYF	TGTGCCAGCAGCTTCAGTCAAGGGTCCTCTTGGGGCCTCGAGCAGTACTTC
TRBJ2-7	.	.	TRBV5-5	CASSLGSSSSYEQYF	TGTGCCAGCAGCCTTGGGTCTAGTAGCTCCTACGAGCAGTACTTC
TRBJ1-4	TRBD1	.	TRBV19	CASSTSDRGWNEKLFF	TGTGCCAGTAGTACGTCGGACAGGGGTTGGAATGAAAAACTGTTTTTT
TRBJ2-3	.	.	TRBV11-3	CASSAGDSLADTQYF	TGTGCCAGCAGCGCCGGGGACTCGCTGGCAGATACGCAGTATTTT
TRBJ1-2	.	.	TRBV5-1	CASWDTNYGYTF	TGCGCCAGCTGGGACACTAACTATGGCTACACCTTC
TRBJ1-3	TRBD1	.	TRBV19	CASSRGQGPFSGNTIYF	TGTGCCAGTAGTCGAGGACAGGGACCTTTCTCTGGAAACACCATATATTTT
TRBJ1-2	.	.	TRBV10-3	CATKFIRDTAYGYTF	TGTGCCACCAAATTCATCAGGGACACAGCCTATGGCTACACCTTC
TRBJ1-1	TRBD1	.	TRBV5-1	CASSLVARGQGNTEAFF	TGCGCCAGCAGCTTGGTTGCGAGGGGGCAAGGGAACACTGAAGCTTTCTTT
TRBJ1-1	TRBD1	.	TRBV15	CATSRDGTDRARTEAFF	TGTGCCACCAGCAGAGATGGAACGGACAGGGCGAGGACTGAAGCTTTCTTT
TRBJ2-7	.	.	TRBV7-9	CASSIHPRSVTSHEQYF	TGTGCCAGCAGCATTCACCCCAGGTCGGTAACTAGCCACGAGCAGTACTTC
TRBJ1-1	TRBD1	few	TRBV6-5	CASSSHRGPDGTEAFF	TGTGCCAGCAGTTCTCACAGGGGGCCTGACGGCACTGAAGCTTTCTTT
TRBJ2-2	.	.	TRBV11-2	CASSFPTNTGELFF	TGTGCCAGCAGCTTTCCTACGAACACCGGGGAGCTGTTTTTT
TRBJ2-2	TRBD2	.	TRBV19	CASVGGGLNTGELFF	TGTGCCAGTGTCGGGGGGGGGTTGAACACCGGGGAGCTGTTTTTT
TRBJ2-5	.	.	TRBV6-6	CASSLAREQYF	TGTGCCAGCAGTTTAGCACGGGAGCAGTACTTC
TRBJ2-7	TRBD1	.	TRBV28	CASSHNRDSATSYEQYF	TGTGCCAGCAGTCATAATCGGGACAGTGCAACTTCCTACGAGCAGTACTTC
TRBJ2-7	.	once	TRBV27	CASSTPGLTPYEQYF	TGTGCCAGCAGTACGCCGGGACTTACACCCTACGAGCAGTACTTC